The 21 T cell receptor beta chains listed next were all sequenced from one sample in a study of T-cell reconstitution after alpha-beta-depleted transplantation in children. Using unique molecular identifiers, the investigators prepared the TCRbeta library. One entry per CDR3 protein results from TCRdb running MiXCR on the PCR reads. The sample contains 670,000 or so distinct CDR3 sequences, roughly 13% of which appear only once. Sequences were derived from PBMCs, sampled before TCRalphabeta/CD19-depleted stem cell transplant. The source is a girl aged 2 to 9 with congenital amegakaryocytic thrombocytopenia, due to receive a stem cell transplant.

Remarks on this clonotype: At one boundary the junction diverges from the germline segment, which might be a read error. V gene TRBV12-3 or TRBV12-4 combines with J gene TRBJ1-5; TRBD1 might be the D (5 bases). CDR3 length equals 14 residues. The CDR3 bases are TGTGCCAGCAGTTCCGGGGGTGTTGTGTGGGGGGGATCATTT. Translating gives CASSSGGVVWGGSF.

This clonotype was observed a handful of times. The chain combines TRBV28 with TRBJ1-5, with a possible D match to TRBD1 (5 bases). CDR1 MDHEN and CDR2 SYDVKM come from the germline V gene. With 6 bases removed from V and 7 bases from J, the gap between germline ends came to 13 bases. This CDR3 comprises 13 residues. In nucleotides, the CDR3 is TGTGCCAGCAGGGGGGGAGGGGAGCAGCCCCAGCATTTT. Translating gives CASRGGGEQPQHF.

This clonotype has more than one count but fewer than ten. The chain uses TRBV4-1 and TRBJ2-7; D is unclear. Germline lookup yields CDR1 MGHRA and CDR2 YSYEKL. The CDR3 consists of 16 residues. The V gene lost 3 bases and the J gene lost 5 bases, with 20 bases spanning the gap. The DNA for the CDR3 is TGCGCCAGCAGCCAGCTAATTATCGACACATCCGACGAGCAGTACTTC. Its translation: CASSQLIIDTSDEQYF.

The rearrangement links TRBV6-5 to TRBJ1-4; no clear D gene. Germline-derived CDR1 and CDR2 are MNHEY and SVGAGI. The CDR3 extends over 18 amino acids. V lost 2 bases, J lost 3 bases, and 19 bases lay in between. CDR3 sequence reads: CASSYDFRGRASNEKLFF. The CDR3 bases are TGTGCCAGCAGTTACGATTTTCGGGGAAGAGCCTCTAATGAAAAACTGTTTTTT.

At least ten counts were recorded for this clonotype. The rearrangement uses TRBV5-5 and TRBJ2-1; possibly TRBD2 for D (5 bases). Trimming cost V 5 bases and J 8 bases, with 17 bases left between them. Germline CDR1 SGHKS, CDR2 YYEKEE (reference sequence). This CDR3 is built from 14 residues. The CDR3 loop reads CASSPGRAGYEQFF. The CDR3 DNA reads as TGTGCCAGCAGTCCCGGAAGGGCGGGTTATGAGCAGTTCTTC.

In the case of this clonotype: One base away lies a much larger clone, so this may be a sequencing read error. The chain uses TRBV5-1 and TRBJ2-3; D unclear. The length of the CDR3 is 16 residues. The germline V and J ends were trimmed by 2 bases and 2 bases, with 15 bases remaining between them. Per germline, CDR1 SGHRS and CDR2 YFSETQ. CDR3 amino acids: CASSFTALSSTDTQYF. In nucleotides, the CDR3 is TGCGCCAGCAGCTTCACCGCACTATCCTCCACAGATACGCAGTATTTT.

This clonotype was seen a few times. The chain carries TRBV29-1 and TRBJ2-1, with 8 positions matching TRBD1. With 7 bases clipped from V and 12 bases from J, the junction kept 20 bases outside the gene matches. Germline CDR1 reads SQVTM; CDR2 reads ANQGSEA. This CDR3 spans 15 amino acids. The CDR3 sequence: CSASVDRGSRTGQFF. The DNA of the CDR3 is TGCAGCGCCTCCGTAGACAGGGGCTCGAGAACTGGGCAGTTCTTC.

The rearrangement joins TRBV20-1 to TRBJ2-7; possible D gene TRBD2, 5 bases. The ends were cut back, 0 bases at V and 5 bases at J, with 23 bases in the middle. The CDR3 runs 17 residues. From germline, CDR1 is DFQATT and CDR2 SNEGSKA (reference sequence). The CDR3 bases are TGCAGTGCTAGAGATCCAAAGTCGGCAGCGGTTTGGGACGAGCAGTACTTC. This sequence encodes CSARDPKSAAVWDEQYF.

About this clonotype itself: Since a much larger clone is just one base distant, this may be a read error. The J gene is TRBJ2-6, the V gene TRBV20-1; D is possibly TRBD1 (5 bases). This CDR3 contains 15 residues. CDR1 DFQATT and CDR2 SNEGSKA come from the germline V gene (reference sequence). With 3 bases removed from V and 0 bases from J, the gap between germline ends came to 9 bases. The CDR3 is CSASTDSSGANVLTF. The CDR3, as DNA: TGCAGTGCTAGTACTGACAGCTCTGGGGCCAACGTCCTGACTTTC.

Turning to this clonotype: This could be a read error, since a much larger clone is one nucleotide away. The chain uses TRBV29-1 and TRBJ2-3; 9 bases are shared with TRBD2. The CDR3 is made up of 19 amino acids. Germline trimming cut 2 bases from V and 2 bases from J; bases unmatched to any gene: 17. Germline V gene lookup returns CDR1 SQVTM and CDR2 ANQGSEA. The CDR3, as DNA: TGCAGCGTTGAACTGACTAGCGGTGACCCTACAGTATTCACAGATACGCAGTATTTT. It encodes CSVELTSGDPTVFTDTQYF.

CDR3 sequence reads: CASSRRELSQPQHF. Written as DNA, the CDR3 is TGTGCCAGCAGCAGAAGGGAGTTAAGTCAGCCCCAGCATTTT. The V and J genes are TRBV28 and TRBJ1-5, with D hard to call. Germline V gene data show CDR1 as MDHEN and CDR2 as SYDVKM. Trimming took 6 bases from V and 6 from J, leaving 15 bases between them. The CDR3 extends over 14 amino acids.

In regard to this clonotype: This may arise from a read error, as a much more abundant clone is one base away. J is TRBJ2-1 and V is TRBV10-3, with 7 bases that match TRBD2. J lost 8 bases, V lost 7 bases, and 23 bases had no gene match. In germline, CDR1 is ENHRY, CDR2 SYGVKD. This CDR3 region has 18 residues. The CDR3 loop is CAITDSRSRGGSYDEQFF. The CDR3 bases are TGTGCCATCACGGATTCCCGGTCTAGAGGCGGGAGTTACGATGAGCAGTTCTTC.

The V gene is TRBV19, the J gene TRBJ2-7, with 7 positions matching TRBD2. J gave up 6 bases and V 3 bases, and 8 bases lay outside the gene matches. Germline values: CDR1 LNHDA, CDR2 SQIVND (reference sequence). The length of the CDR3 is 14 residues. The CDR3 bases are TGTGCCAGTAGTATGGCGGGGGTGGCGGTCGAGCAGTACTTC. Amino acids: CASSMAGVAVEQYF.

This clonotype showed up many times. The J gene is TRBJ1-1, the V gene TRBV15; the D is unclear. The V end lost 2 bases, the J end lost 3 bases, and 7 bases lay between the germline ends. Germline V lookup: CDR1 LNHNV, CDR2 YYDKDF (reference sequence). The CDR3 extends over 13 amino acids. CDR3: CATSRPGDTEAFF. The CDR3, as DNA: TGTGCCACCAGCAGACCGGGCGACACTGAAGCTTTCTTT. Supplemented by reference TRBV15 and TRBJ1-1, the full variable domain reads DAMVIQNPRYQVTQFGKPVTLSCSQTLNHNVMYWYQQKSSQAPKLLFHYYDKDFNNEADTPDNFQSRRPNTSFCFLDIRSPGLGDTAMYLCATSRPGDTEAFFGQGTRLTVV.

The rearrangement links TRBV20-1 to TRBJ2-1; 8 positions match TRBD2. Germline CDR1 reads DFQATT; CDR2 reads SNEGSKA (reference sequence). CDR3 length: 16 amino acids. Trimming cost V 2 bases and J 7 bases; bases outside gene matches: 13. CDR3 nucleotides: TGCAGTGCTAGATTTCCCTGGCGGGAGGTTGATAATGAGCAGTTCTTC. It codes for CSARFPWREVDNEQFF.

This clonotype was observed a handful of times. The CDR3 protein is CAWSAGGDGYTF. The CDR3 coding sequence is TGTGCCTGGAGTGCCGGGGGGGATGGCTACACCTTC. V gene TRBV30 combines with J gene TRBJ1-2, with D perhaps TRBD1 (5 bases). Per the germline V gene, CDR1 is GTSNPN and CDR2 is SVGIG (reference sequence). V was clipped by 1 base and J by 6 bases, with 9 bases between them. The CDR3 runs to 12 residues.

This clonotype occurred many times. The chain is built from TRBV7-9 and TRBJ2-3, with D hard to call. V gave up 5 bases and J gave up 4 bases, with 13 bases separating them. The CDR3 totals 14 residues. Germline CDR1 is SEHNR and CDR2 is FQNEAQ (reference sequence). The CDR3 loop reads CASSPGHSPDTQYF. DNA of the CDR3: TGTGCCAGCAGCCCGGGCCATTCCCCAGATACGCAGTATTTT.

The chain carries TRBV11-2 and TRBJ2-7, with 7 bases matching TRBD2. Unmatched junction bases numbered 8, after V lost 8 bases and J lost 1 base. The CDR3 runs to 14 residues. CDR1 SGHAT and CDR2 FQNNGV come from the germline V gene. The CDR3 coding sequence is TGTGCCAGCGACTGGGATAGCGGGTCCTACGAGCAGTACTTC. Amino acids: CASDWDSGSYEQYF.

Ten or more counts support this clonotype. V usage is TRBV7-2 and J usage is TRBJ2-3, with 9 nucleotides matching TRBD2. Germline V lookup: CDR1 SGHTA, CDR2 FQGNSA. CDR3 size: 15 residues. The J segment lost 4 bases and the V segment lost 5 bases, leaving 7 bases of the junction unmatched. The CDR3 region is CASSASGIIADTQYF. Written as DNA, the CDR3 is TGTGCCAGCAGCGCTAGCGGGATTATTGCAGATACGCAGTATTTT.

The chain links TRBV27 to TRBJ2-5; TRBD1 matches at 9 bases. The CDR3 is made up of 15 amino acids. The V gene's germline CDR1 is MNHEY and CDR2 SMNVEV (reference sequence). With 4 bases clipped from V and 1 base from J, the junction kept 4 bases outside the gene matches. CDR3 bases: TGTGCCAGCAGTTCAGGACAGGGGCCCCAAGAGACCCAGTACTTC. It specifies CASSSGQGPQETQYF.

This clonotype was seen more than once but under ten times. The V gene is TRBV7-9, the J gene TRBJ2-5, with 7 bases that match TRBD1. Germline lookup yields CDR1 SEHNR and CDR2 FQNEAQ (reference sequence). V lost 0 bases, J lost 4 bases, and 5 bases stayed unmatched. This CDR3 comprises 15 residues. CDR3 DNA sequence: TGTGCCAGCAGCTTAGCCCGACAGGGACGAGAGACCCAGTACTTC. The encoded protein is CASSLARQGRETQYF. Full variable domain (missing parts from reference TRBV7-9 and TRBJ2-5): DTGVSQNPRHKITKRGQNVTFRCDPISEHNRLYWYRQTLGQGPEFLTYFQNEAQLEKSRLLSDRFSAERPKGSFSTLEIQRTEQGDSAMYLCASSLARQGRETQYFGPGTRLLVL.